This entry lists 14 T cell receptor beta chains sequenced from one sample in a study of T cells in Graves' hyperthyroidism and ophthalmopathy. Template material for amplifying TCR beta CDR3 regions consisted of RNA transcripts. A first-round RT-PCR of the TCR CDR3 used the HTBI primer set. MiXCR, applied by TCRdb to the multiplex PCR reads, yields one record per CDR3 protein. The sample comprises more than 500,000 distinct CDR3 sequences, 13% to 15% of which are singletons, and approximately 15% rests with the top ten. Sample: blood. Source of these receptors: a woman aged 40 to 50 with Graves' hyperthyroidism.

Points on this clonotype: Possible read error: a much larger clone is one base away. This sequence joins TRBV20-1 and TRBJ2-3; possibly TRBD1 or TRBD2 for D (5 bases each). V was shortened by 8 bases and J by 8 bases, with 17 bases between the two germline ends. Germline CDR1 and CDR2: DFQATT and SNEGSKA (reference sequence). The CDR3 runs to 12 residues. CDR3 in amino acids: CSSTLGVGTQYF. DNA of the CDR3: TGCAGTTCCACCCTGGGGGTAGGTACGCAGTATTTT.

This clonotype was seen repeatedly, ten times or more. V and J are TRBV20-1 and TRBJ1-6; D not certain. This CDR3 comprises 14 residues. Germline V gives CDR1 DFQATT, CDR2 SNEGSKA (reference sequence). Trimming pared 2 bases from V and 7 bases from J, leaving 12 bases between. CDR3 sequence (DNA): TGCAGTGCTAGACCGGGTCCCGGGAATTCACCCCTCCACTTT. This gives the protein CSARPGPGNSPLHF.

J is TRBJ2-3 and V is TRBV6-5; 11 nucleotides match TRBD1. Germline V gene lookup returns CDR1 MNHEY and CDR2 SVGAGI. The CDR3 is made up of 15 amino acids. Trimming at V came to 2 bases and at J to 4 bases, leaving 2 bases not matched to a gene. This CDR3 reads CASSYGQGASDTQYF. For the CDR3, the DNA is TGTGCCAGCAGTTACGGACAGGGGGCATCAGATACGCAGTATTTT.

V is TRBV5-5 and J is TRBJ2-2, with D possibly being TRBD1 (7 bases). Trimming stripped 5 bases from V and 1 base from J, with 12 bases between. Germline V CDR1 and CDR2: SGHKS, YYEKEE (reference sequence). The CDR3 is 15 residues long. This CDR3 is CASRRDSWNTGELFF. The CDR3 bases are TGTGCCAGCAGGCGGGACAGCTGGAACACCGGGGAGCTGTTTTTT.

The sample holds many counts of this clonotype. This chain joins TRBV6-1 and TRBJ1-5, with unresolved D. Germline assignment: CDR1 MNHNS and CDR2 SASEGT. The CDR3 is 16 residues long. With 6 bases removed from V and 2 bases from J, the gap between germline ends came to 17 bases. This chain's CDR3 is CASRDALGMGNQPQHF. DNA of the CDR3: TGTGCCAGCAGGGACGCCCTAGGGATGGGCAATCAGCCCCAGCATTTT.

In this sample, this clonotype turned up many times. The rearrangement uses TRBV7-9 and TRBJ2-1; the match to TRBD2 covers 12 bases. The germline gives CDR1 SEHNR, CDR2 FQNEAQ (reference sequence). The length of the CDR3 is 17 residues. V was clipped by 5 bases and J by 5 bases; unmatched bases: 10. The CDR3 reads CASSTPVTSGSHNEQFF. CDR3 bases: TGTGCCAGCAGCACCCCCGTGACTAGCGGGAGCCACAATGAGCAGTTCTTC.

This clonotype was observed a handful of times. A read error may explain this, as a much larger clone is one base away. The chain links TRBV7-9 to TRBJ2-1; no definite D call. The CDR3 loop spans 12 amino acids. Germline V gives CDR1 SEHNR, CDR2 FQNEAQ (reference sequence). DNA for the CDR3: TGTGCCAGCAGCCCGACCTACAATGAGCAGCTCTTC. This encodes CASSPTYNEQLF.

This clonotype was recorded at least ten times. The chain uses TRBV2 and TRBJ2-1; no definite D call. Trimming took off 0 bases at V and 6 bases at J, with 12 bases between the two ends. This CDR3 comprises 15 residues. Germline assignment: CDR1 SNHLY and CDR2 FYNNEI. CDR3 nucleotides: TGTGCCAGCAGTGAAGCGGGCCTAGGCTTCAATGAGCAGTTCTTC. It codes for CASSEAGLGFNEQFF. The variable domain in full, completed from reference TRBV2 and TRBJ2-1, reads EPEVTQTPSHQVTQMGQEVILRCVPISNHLYFYWYRQILGQKVEFLVSFYNNEISEKSEIFDDQFSVERPDGSNFTLKIRSTKLEDSAMYFCASSEAGLGFNEQFFGPGTRLTVL.

This clonotype was counted at least ten times. V gene TRBV20-1 combines with J gene TRBJ1-1, with a possible D match to TRBD1 (6 bases). V lost 3 bases and J lost 2, with 7 bases in between. Per germline, CDR1 DFQATT and CDR2 SNEGSKA (reference sequence). This CDR3 region has 12 residues. The CDR3 here is CSARDRNTEAFF. The CDR3, as DNA: TGCAGTGCTAGGGACAGAAACACTGAAGCTTTCTTT.

This clonotype was seen ten or more times. V is TRBV28 and J is TRBJ2-7, with 10 bases lining up with TRBD1. After removal of 4 bases from V and 2 bases from J, the junction contained 8 bases not matched to a gene. The CDR3 is made up of 16 amino acids. Germline loops: CDR1 MDHEN, CDR2 SYDVKM. The DNA for the CDR3 is TGTGCCAGCAGTTCATCCGGGACAGGGGCTCCCTACGAGCAGTACTTC. Residues: CASSSSGTGAPYEQYF.

The rearrangement joins TRBV19 to TRBJ2-1; unclear D gene. This CDR3 is 12 amino acids long. The ends were cut back, 11 bases at V and 8 bases at J, with 16 bases in the middle. Germline CDR1 reads LNHDA; CDR2 reads SQIVND (reference sequence). The CDR3 DNA is TGTGCCCGAGGTTTAGGCCTACATGAGCAGTTCTTC. It translates to CARGLGLHEQFF.

The chain employs TRBV5-1 and TRBJ2-1; D is uncertain. The CDR3 consists of 14 residues. The germline CDR1 and CDR2 sequences are SGHRS and YFSETQ. The V end lost 2 bases, the J end lost 2 bases, and 8 bases lay between the germline ends. The CDR3 region is CASSFSLTYNEQFF. DNA for the CDR3: TGCGCCAGCAGCTTTTCCCTTACCTACAATGAGCAGTTCTTC.

The chain combines TRBV5-1 with TRBJ1-1; the match to TRBD1 covers 7 bases. Germline CDR1 reads SGHRS; CDR2 reads YFSETQ. J was trimmed by 7 bases and V by 4 bases; bases with no gene match: 16. This CDR3 is built from 16 residues. The CDR3 DNA reads as TGCGCCAGCAGCGCATCCCCGGGACAGCATATATTTGAAGCTTTCTTT. Its protein is CASSASPGQHIFEAFF.

This clonotype was recorded at least ten times. V is TRBV20-1 and J is TRBJ2-7, with unresolved D. V shed 2 bases and J shed 3 bases, with 5 bases lying between them. The CDR3 loop spans 11 amino acids. Germline V gene lookup returns CDR1 DFQATT and CDR2 SNEGSKA (reference sequence). The CDR3 coding sequence is TGCAGTGCTAGAAAAGGCTACGAGCAGTACTTC. Translation gives CSARKGYEQYF.